Sequencing of this T cell receptor (beta chain) was carried out in a study of T-cell reconstitution after alpha-beta-depleted transplantation in children. The CDR3 spans 17 residues. Germline CDR1 ENHRY, CDR2 SYGVKD. J lost 0 bases, V lost 5 bases, and 10 bases had no gene match. This clonotype was seen many times. The TCRbeta library incorporated unique molecular identifiers. TCRdb processed the PCR reads anew with MiXCR; each CDR3 protein has one entry. The table lists 100,000 to 120,000 distinct CDR3 sequences, 10% of them singletons. This clonotype was obtained from a human donor who donated a stem cell graft to a child with acute lymphoblastic leukemia. The sequencing used PBMCs from the stem cell graft donor, collected from the stem cell graft. The rearrangement joins TRBV10-3 to TRBJ2-3; TRBD2 matches at 8 bases. CDR3 residues: CAISLAGPGTSTDTQYF. The CDR3 DNA reads as TGTGCCATCAGTCTAGCGGGCCCCGGGACTAGCACAGATACGCAGTATTTT.